The 21 T cell receptor beta chains below all came from one sample that was sequenced in a study of T cell repertoires in cytomegalovirus infection. Each CDR3 protein gets one entry after TCRdb re-called the reads with MiXCR. This sample has about 97,000 distinct CDR3 sequences, with 15% to 20% found just once. The specimen sequenced was PBMCs. These receptors all come from a human donor in good health (CMV status not recorded). Some clones in this sample may be carry-over from other donors' samples.

This chain connects TRBV7-2 to TRBJ2-7, with 9 bases that match TRBD2. Per the germline V gene, CDR1 is SGHTA and CDR2 is FQGNSA. Trimming at V came to 2 bases and at J to 2 bases, leaving 7 bases not matched to a gene. This CDR3 has 16 residues. CDR3: CASSLSFSGGTYEQYF. Here the CDR3 DNA reads TGTGCCAGCAGCTTAAGTTTTAGCGGGGGAACCTACGAGCAGTACTTC.

V is TRBV5-1 and J is TRBJ2-7; TRBD1 is a possible D gene (6 bases). Germline V gene lookup returns CDR1 SGHRS and CDR2 YFSETQ. V was clipped by 4 bases and J by 2 bases, with 13 bases between them. CDR3 length: 14 amino acids. The CDR3 sequence: CASSIMDRTYEQYF. In nucleotides, the CDR3 is TGCGCCAGCAGCATAATGGACAGAACCTACGAGCAGTACTTC.

The chain has TRBV5-5 and TRBJ2-5; D is perhaps TRBD2 (6 bases). Trimming took 3 bases from V and 5 from J, leaving 11 bases between them. The germline V gene has CDR1 SGHKS and CDR2 YYEKEE (reference sequence). The CDR3 is 13 amino acids. The CDR3 loop is CASSWRGSETQYF. As DNA, the CDR3 is TGTGCCAGCAGCTGGAGGGGTTCGGAGACCCAGTACTTC.

This clonotype was observed many times. The rearrangement uses TRBV5-4 and TRBJ2-1, with 14 bases aligning to TRBD2. The CDR3 totals 16 residues. Germline V lookup: CDR1 SGHNT, CDR2 YYREEE (reference sequence). V lost 4 bases to trimming and J lost 6 bases; unmatched junction nucleotides: 6. The CDR3 loop is CASSVLTSGGANEQFF. Written as DNA, the CDR3 is TGTGCCAGCAGCGTACTGACTAGCGGGGGGGCCAATGAGCAGTTCTTC.

This clonotype was counted at least ten times. The chain recombines TRBV12-3 or TRBV12-4 with TRBJ1-2; D uncertain. V was clipped by 5 bases and J by 0 bases, with 10 bases between them. The CDR3 covers 14 residues. The CDR3 loop reads CASSHRDTNYGYTF. The CDR3 DNA is TGTGCCAGCAGTCACCGGGATACTAACTATGGCTACACCTTC.

Ten or more counts support this clonotype. Here the CDR3 reads CASSVGQGGEQFF. DNA for the CDR3: TGTGCCAGCAGCGTTGGACAGGGGGGGGAGCAGTTCTTC. This chain connects TRBV7-2 to TRBJ2-1; 10 nucleotides match TRBD1. CDR1 SGHTA and CDR2 FQGNSA come from the germline V gene. V trimming: 5 bases; J trimming: 10 bases; junction bases outside the gene matches: 5. The CDR3 loop spans 13 amino acids.

CDR3 sequence: CASTPGQGDQPQHF. The CDR3 bases are TGTGCCAGCACCCCCGGACAGGGGGATCAGCCCCAGCATTTT. V gene TRBV6-2 or TRBV6-3 combines with J gene TRBJ1-5; 10 nucleotides match TRBD1. The V and J ends lost 7 bases and 5 bases, in that order; junction bases with no gene match: 5. The CDR3 consists of 14 residues. The V gene's germline CDR1 is MNHEY and CDR2 SVGEGT.

The chain couples TRBV7-2 to TRBJ2-7; 7 nucleotides align to TRBD2. The CDR3 is 14 amino acids. The V gene's germline CDR1 is SGHTA and CDR2 FQGNSA. V gave up 3 bases and J gave up 2 bases; unmatched junction bases: 4. CDR3 DNA: TGTGCCAGCAGCTTGGGACGGGGGGCCTACGAGCAGTACTTC. This gives the protein CASSLGRGAYEQYF.

Only a few counts were recorded for this clonotype. The chain is built from TRBV5-4 and TRBJ1-1, with TRBD1 matching over 10 bases. CDR3 size: 13 residues. Trimming at V came to 3 bases and at J to 8 bases, leaving 4 bases not matched to a gene. CDR1 SGHNT and CDR2 YYREEE come from the germline V gene (reference sequence). The chain's CDR3 is CASSSTGGLEAFF. The CDR3 DNA is TGTGCCAGCAGCTCGACAGGGGGCTTAGAAGCTTTCTTT. The full variable domain, its missing parts supplied by reference TRBV5-4 and TRBJ1-1, is ETGVTQSPTHLIKTRGQQVTLRCSSQSGHNTVSWYQQALGQGPQFIFQYYREEENGRGNFPPRFSGLQFPNYSSELNVNALELDDSALYLCASSSTGGLEAFFGQGTRLTVV.

This clonotype has more than one count but fewer than ten. The rearrangement joins TRBV12-3 or TRBV12-4 to TRBJ1-1; weak D call: TRBD1 (6 bases). The CDR3 is made up of 14 amino acids. V lost 6 bases to trimming and J lost 1 base, with 12 bases between them. The chain's CDR3 is CASSHRATNTEAFF. CDR3 DNA: TGTGCCAGCAGCCACAGGGCCACGAACACTGAAGCTTTCTTT.

Many counts were recorded for this clonotype. The rearrangement uses TRBV7-8 and TRBJ2-5, with a tentative D call TRBD2 (5 bases). The CDR3 covers 13 residues. CDR1 is SGHVS, CDR2 FQNEAQ, per germline. V dropped 5 bases and J dropped 2 bases, with 9 bases sitting between them. CDR3 loop: CASSTRSQETQYF. CDR3 DNA: TGTGCCAGCAGCACTAGATCACAAGAGACCCAGTACTTC.

In its sample, this clonotype was seen many times. Mismatch with germline at one junction end may stem from a read error. DNA of the CDR3: TGTGCCAGCAGCTCCCGATCAAACCCAGCGGGGGGCCAAGGGACCCAGTACTTC. Residues: CASSSRSNPAGGQGTQYF. The chain links TRBV7-9 to TRBJ2-5; the match to TRBD2 covers 9 bases. The length of the CDR3 is 18 residues. Germline assignment: CDR1 SEHNR and CDR2 FQNEAQ (reference sequence).

This clonotype was detected many times. The V call is TRBV2, the J call TRBJ2-7, with D tentatively TRBD2 (6 bases). This CDR3 spans 14 amino acids. Germline V gives CDR1 SNHLY, CDR2 FYNNEI. Trimming left V 4 bases short and J 4 bases short, with 14 bases between. CDR3 coding DNA: TGTGCCAGCAGTGTGGAGGGGCCGACTTACGAGCAGTACTTC. It encodes CASSVEGPTYEQYF.

This clonotype has a handful of counts. The genes are TRBV24-1 and TRBJ2-1; 9 nucleotides match TRBD2. This CDR3 spans 18 amino acids. V lost 7 bases to trimming and J lost 4 bases; unmatched junction nucleotides: 16. Germline assignment: CDR1 KGHDR and CDR2 SFDVKD. CDR3 sequence: CATSPAGGSLNSYNEQFF. The CDR3 DNA reads as TGTGCCACCAGCCCAGCGGGGGGTTCCCTTAATTCTTACAATGAGCAGTTCTTC.

This clonotype was seen repeatedly, ten times or more. The chain combines TRBV2 with TRBJ1-6; perhaps TRBD1 as D (5 bases). The V end lost 8 bases, the J end lost 10 bases, and 18 bases lay between the germline ends. The CDR3 has 14 amino acids. The germline V gene encodes CDR1 SNHLY and CDR2 FYNNEI. CDR3 in DNA: TGTGCCAGCCGGTCCGGGGGTTTCTGGTCACCCCTCCACTTT. Amino acid sequence: CASRSGGFWSPLHF. The variable domain in full, with the rest retrieved from reference TRBV2 and TRBJ1-6, is EPEVTQTPSHQVTQMGQEVILRCVPISNHLYFYWYRQILGQKVEFLVSFYNNEISEKSEIFDDQFSVERPDGSNFTLKIRSTKLEDSAMYFCASRSGGFWSPLHFGNGTRLTVT.

This clonotype occurred a few times. This chain joins TRBV28 and TRBJ1-2; TRBD1 might be the D (6 bases). In germline, CDR1 is MDHEN, CDR2 SYDVKM. V was shortened by 8 bases and J by 3 bases, with 22 bases between the two germline ends. The CDR3 extends over 16 amino acids. The CDR3 sequence is CASGPQQGKGDYGYTF. CDR3 sequence (DNA): TGTGCCAGCGGACCTCAACAGGGCAAGGGGGACTATGGCTACACCTTC.

This clonotype was counted ten times or more. The rearrangement uses TRBV7-2 and TRBJ2-1; D is perhaps TRBD2 (5 bases). V was shortened by 5 bases and J by 2 bases, with 7 bases between the two germline ends. The CDR3 loop spans 13 amino acids. Germline loops: CDR1 SGHTA, CDR2 FQGNSA. CDR3: CASSPGTYNEQFF. CDR3 nucleotide sequence: TGTGCCAGCAGCCCCGGGACCTACAATGAGCAGTTCTTC.

This clonotype is medium-sized by share. The chain has TRBV27 and TRBJ1-6; D remains ambiguous. Germline V gives CDR1 MNHEY, CDR2 SMNVEV (reference sequence). Trimming stripped 3 bases from V and 5 bases from J, with 8 bases between. This CDR3 has 14 residues. CDR3 coding DNA: TGTGCCAGCAGTTTTAAACGGGATAATTCACCCCTCCACTTT. Translating it yields CASSFKRDNSPLHF.

The rearrangement links TRBV2 to TRBJ1-2, with 9 bases fitting TRBD1. CDR3 length: 14 amino acids. CDR1 and CDR2 from the germline V gene are SNHLY and FYNNEI. V dropped 6 bases and J dropped 5; count of bases not matched to a gene: 7. The chain's CDR3 is CASSWDRDFYGYTF. The CDR3 nucleotides read TGTGCCAGCAGCTGGGACAGGGACTTTTATGGCTACACCTTC.

This clonotype occurred a few times. This chain uses TRBV10-3 with TRBJ2-7; D call uncertain. Germline V CDR1 and CDR2: ENHRY, SYGVKD. With 6 bases removed from V and 5 bases from J, the gap between germline ends came to 14 bases. CDR3 length equals 13 residues. DNA for the CDR3: TGTGCCATCAGCCAGAGCAGTGTCAACGAGCAGTACTTC. The encoded protein is CAISQSSVNEQYF.

V gene TRBV12-3 or TRBV12-4 combines with J gene TRBJ2-2, with D perhaps TRBD1 (8 bases). This CDR3 contains 18 residues. Trimming shortened V by 5 bases and J by 0 bases, and 19 bases separated the two germline ends. In nucleotides, the CDR3 is TGTGCCAGCAGTCCCCGACAGGGGAGGGGCTCGAACACCGGGGAGCTGTTTTTT. Translation: CASSPRQGRGSNTGELFF.